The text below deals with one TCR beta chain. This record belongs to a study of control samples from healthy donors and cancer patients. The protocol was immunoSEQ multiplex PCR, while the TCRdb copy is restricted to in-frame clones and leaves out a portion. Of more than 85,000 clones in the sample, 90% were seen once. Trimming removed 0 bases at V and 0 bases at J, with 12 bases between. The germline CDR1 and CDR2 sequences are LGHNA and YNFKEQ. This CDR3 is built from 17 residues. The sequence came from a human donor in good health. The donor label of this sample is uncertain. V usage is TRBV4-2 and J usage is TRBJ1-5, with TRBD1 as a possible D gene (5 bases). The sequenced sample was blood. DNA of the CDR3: TGTGCCAGCAGCCAAGATCCGGGGGATTATAGCAATCAGCCCCAGCATTTT. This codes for CASSQDPGDYSNQPQHF.